This TCR beta chain was sequenced during a study of shared clonotypes between healthy human individuals. Assay used: immunoSEQ multiplex PCR; TCRdb lists only in-frame clones, some missing. Found here are about 820,000 clones, 80% to 95% of them singletons; the top ten hold nearly 25%. CD45RO-negative CD8 cells positively selected for CCR7 made up the naive population, which excluded terminally differentiated effector memory CD45RA+ cells. Sequencing was done on a sample of naive CD8+ T cells sorted from blood. This clonotype originated in a young man in good health.

Here the CDR3 DNA reads TGTGCCAGCAGCTTAGAGGGCACAGGGGCCACAGATACGCAGTATTTT. Protein product: CASSLEGTGATDTQYF. The V and J genes are TRBV7-6 and TRBJ2-3; 7 bases agree with TRBD1. V gave up 1 base and J gave up 2 bases; unmatched junction bases: 6. Germline CDR1 is SGHVS and CDR2 is FNYEAQ. This CDR3 contains 16 residues.